Shown below are 22 T cell receptor beta chains from a single sample sequenced in a study of blood T cell repertoires in COVID-19. The data were produced by immunoSEQ multiplex PCR, yet TCRdb's version contains in-frame clones alone and is incomplete. The profile covers around 310,000 clones, with around 92% appearing a single time and around 9% taken by the ten largest. Specimen: PBMCs or T cells enriched from blood (not recorded which). These receptors all come from a woman in her twenties or thirties who had recovered from COVID-19.

The chain is built from TRBV7-9 and TRBJ2-7; TRBD1 aligns across 9 bases. The J segment lost 5 bases and the V segment lost 0 bases, leaving 5 bases of the junction unmatched. The CDR3 sequence is 15 residues long. CDR1 is SEHNR and CDR2 is FQNEAQ in the germline V gene (reference sequence). CDR3 bases: TGTGCCAGCAGCTTAGCTGAGGGACAGGGAGACGAGCAGTACTTC. It specifies CASSLAEGQGDEQYF.

This chain connects TRBV5-5 to TRBJ2-1; D might be TRBD2 (6 bases). The length of the CDR3 is 16 residues. Germline-derived CDR1 and CDR2 are SGHKS and YYEKEE (reference sequence). V dropped 2 bases and J dropped 2 bases, with 14 bases sitting between them. The CDR3 DNA is TGTGCCAGCAGCTTTAGGTTGACTAGTACCTACAATGAGCAGTTCTTC. This codes for CASSFRLTSTYNEQFF.

V is TRBV10-3 and J is TRBJ1-2, with a tentative D call TRBD1 (5 bases). Germline CDR1 reads ENHRY; CDR2 reads SYGVKD. The V end lost 8 bases, the J end lost 2 bases, and 15 bases lay between the germline ends. The CDR3 extends over 14 amino acids. This chain's CDR3 is CAIVGDPLNYGYTF. In DNA, the CDR3 is TGTGCCATCGTAGGGGATCCCCTAAACTATGGCTACACCTTC.

The rearrangement joins TRBV18 to TRBJ2-1, with 8 nucleotides matching TRBD1. The CDR3 is 15 residues long. J was trimmed by 8 bases and V by 0 bases; bases with no gene match: 6. Germline V gene lookup returns CDR1 KGHSH and CDR2 LQKENI. The CDR3 loop reads CASSPPTGTGDEQFF. The CDR3 coding sequence is TGTGCCAGCTCACCACCGACAGGGACAGGCGATGAGCAGTTCTTC.

V and J are TRBV28 and TRBJ1-6; a weak D match, TRBD1 (6 bases). The CDR3 extends over 16 amino acids. The germline CDR1 and CDR2 sequences are MDHEN and SYDVKM. V was cut by 1 base and J by 10 bases, with 17 bases left in between. Here the CDR3 DNA reads TGTGCCAGCAGTTTATTTGGGGGCGAACGTACCTCACCCCTCCACTTT. Translating gives CASSLFGGERTSPLHF. Full variable domain (rest looked up from reference TRBV28 and TRBJ1-6): DVKVTQSSRYLVKRTGEKVFLECVQDMDHENMFWYRQDPGLGLRLIYFSYDVKMKEKGDIPEGYSVSREKKERFSLILESASTNQTSMYLCASSLFGGERTSPLHFGNGTRLTVT.

The V call is TRBV2, the J call TRBJ1-1; 8 bases align to TRBD1. V lost 9 bases, J lost 0 bases, and 12 bases stayed unmatched. Germline assignment: CDR1 SNHLY and CDR2 FYNNEI. The CDR3 runs 16 residues. CDR3 loop: CARRGQGIVMNTEAFF. In DNA form, the CDR3 reads TGTGCCAGGAGAGGACAGGGAATCGTTATGAACACTGAAGCTTTCTTT.

The chain joins TRBV20-1 to TRBJ1-5, with TRBD1 matching over 7 bases. The CDR3 totals 14 residues. In germline, CDR1 is DFQATT, CDR2 SNEGSKA (reference sequence). With 3 bases clipped from V and 3 bases from J, the junction kept 5 bases outside the gene matches. CDR3 in DNA: TGCAGTGCTAGTCGGGGACAGCTCAATCAGCCCCAGCATTTT. This gives the protein CSASRGQLNQPQHF.

The chain is built from TRBV7-3 and TRBJ2-3, with TRBD2 matching 14 bases. This CDR3 is 18 amino acids long. The ends lost 4 bases at V and 1 base at J; junction bases unmatched: 7. From germline, CDR1 is SGHTA and CDR2 FQGTGA. The CDR3 loop is CASSSGLAGGPGTDTQYF. The CDR3 nucleotides read TGTGCCAGCAGCTCAGGACTAGCGGGAGGCCCCGGCACAGATACGCAGTATTTT.

The V gene is TRBV27, the J gene TRBJ2-3; D possibly corresponds to TRBD2 (6 bases). The CDR3 length is 16 residues. The germline gives CDR1 MNHEY, CDR2 SMNVEV (reference sequence). Trimming took off 3 bases at V and 2 bases at J, with 15 bases between the two ends. CDR3 residues: CASSFDGGLFTDTQYF. The DNA for the CDR3 is TGTGCCAGCAGTTTTGACGGGGGACTGTTCACAGATACGCAGTATTTT.

V usage is TRBV19 and J usage is TRBJ1-2; D remains unclear. Germline CDR1 LNHDA, CDR2 SQIVND (reference sequence). CDR3 length equals 15 residues. The ends were cut back, 9 bases at V and 6 bases at J, with 23 bases in the middle. CDR3 region: CASTSVSVRVDGYTF. CDR3 bases: TGTGCCAGCACCTCCGTAAGTGTGAGGGTGGATGGCTACACCTTC.

The V gene is TRBV28, the J gene TRBJ1-2, with 12 bases that match TRBD1. The CDR3 loop spans 18 amino acids. The germline V gene encodes CDR1 MDHEN and CDR2 SYDVKM. The V and J ends lost 6 bases and 5 bases, in that order; junction bases with no gene match: 16. CDR3 sequence: CASSEIQGTGGSWYGYTF. CDR3 DNA sequence: TGTGCCAGCAGCGAGATACAAGGGACAGGGGGCTCTTGGTATGGCTACACCTTC.

The chain employs TRBV27 and TRBJ2-5; perhaps TRBD1 as D (5 bases). This CDR3 region has 15 residues. Germline V gives CDR1 MNHEY, CDR2 SMNVEV (reference sequence). V was pared by 6 bases and J by 4 bases, with 18 bases between. The DNA of the CDR3 is TGTGCCAGCAGATCCCTCTCCCCCAGGGTAGAGACCCAGTACTTC. As protein: CASRSLSPRVETQYF.

V and J are TRBV5-8 and TRBJ2-5; 8 bases map to TRBD1. Trimming removed 3 bases from V and 4 bases from J; junction bases left unmatched: 5. CDR1 and CDR2 from the germline V gene are SGHTS and YDEGEE. The CDR3 sequence is 14 residues long. DNA of the CDR3: TGTGCCAGCAGCTCTGGACAGGGACGAGAGACCCAGTACTTC. Residues: CASSSGQGRETQYF.

The chain recombines TRBV19 with TRBJ2-5; 11 bases align to TRBD2. V lost 5 bases to trimming and J lost 1 base; unmatched junction nucleotides: 9. Germline assignment: CDR1 LNHDA and CDR2 SQIVND (reference sequence). The CDR3 totals 17 residues. This chain's CDR3 is CASSSGTSGALQETQYF. The DNA of the CDR3 is TGTGCCAGTAGTTCCGGGACTAGCGGAGCCCTCCAAGAGACCCAGTACTTC. Filled out from reference TRBV19 and TRBJ2-5, the complete variable domain reads DGGITQSPKYLFRKEGQNVTLSCEQNLNHDAMYWYRQDPGQGLRLIYYSQIVNDFQKGDIAEGYSVSREKKESFPLTVTSAQKNPTAFYLCASSSGTSGALQETQYFGPGTRLLVL.

This sequence joins TRBV7-2 and TRBJ1-5, with D hard to call. Germline CDR1 and CDR2: SGHTA and FQGNSA. The CDR3 runs 12 residues. Trimming pared 2 bases from V and 9 bases from J, leaving 8 bases between. The CDR3 spells CASSLMPRPQHF. CDR3 sequence (DNA): TGTGCCAGCAGCTTAATGCCGCGGCCCCAGCATTTT.

V usage is TRBV10-1 and J usage is TRBJ2-7; maybe TRBD1 (6 bases). Per germline, CDR1 WNHNN and CDR2 SYGVQD (reference sequence). With 6 bases removed from V and 2 bases from J, the gap between germline ends came to 14 bases. The CDR3 consists of 14 residues. The CDR3 sequence: CASSPGQATYEQYF. CDR3 nucleotides: TGCGCCAGCAGCCCGGGACAAGCCACCTACGAGCAGTACTTC.

The chain couples TRBV4-1 to TRBJ1-4; no definite D call. Germline lookup yields CDR1 MGHRA and CDR2 YSYEKL. Trimming cost V 4 bases and J 0 bases, with 18 bases left between them. This CDR3 region has 18 residues. Here the CDR3 DNA reads TGCGCCAGCAGCCCGTCCCTCTCCCCAACAGCAACTAATGAAAAACTGTTTTTT. Encoded protein: CASSPSLSPTATNEKLFF.

This rearrangement joins TRBV27 to TRBJ2-7; 7 bases align to TRBD2. With 5 bases clipped from V and 3 bases from J, the junction kept 10 bases outside the gene matches. From germline, CDR1 is MNHEY and CDR2 SMNVEV (reference sequence). The CDR3 has 15 residues. This chain's CDR3 is CASSPRVGGVYEQYF. As DNA, the CDR3 is TGTGCCAGCAGTCCCCGCGTGGGGGGGGTCTACGAGCAGTACTTC.

The chain combines TRBV11-3 with TRBJ2-7, with D perhaps matching TRBD1 (5 bases). The V gene lost 1 base and the J gene lost 5 bases, with 12 bases spanning the gap. The CDR3 length is 14 residues. Germline CDR1 reads SGHNT; CDR2 reads YENEEA. DNA of the CDR3: TGTGCCAGCAGCTTAGGGGCAGGGTACAACGAGCAGTACTTC. Its translation is CASSLGAGYNEQYF.

The chain has TRBV11-1 and TRBJ1-1, with D maybe TRBD1 (6 bases). CDR1 is SGHAT, CDR2 FQDESV, per germline (reference sequence). This CDR3 is built from 15 residues. Trimming left V 2 bases short and J 0 bases short, with 10 bases between. CDR3 region: CASSLRDRMNTEAFF. The CDR3 DNA reads TGTGCCAGCAGCTTAAGAGACAGGATGAACACTGAAGCTTTCTTT.

This clone was recorded at least ten times. The J gene is TRBJ1-2, the V gene TRBV4-3, with TRBD1 matching over 11 bases. The V gene end was trimmed by 1 base and the J gene end by 4 bases; junction bases not matched to a gene: 5. Germline lookup yields CDR1 LGHNA and CDR2 YSLEER. CDR3 size: 16 residues. The CDR3 DNA sequence: TGCGCCAGCAGCCAAGCCACCGGGACAGGGGGCTATGGCTACACCTTC. This gives the protein CASSQATGTGGYGYTF.

This chain links TRBV27 with TRBJ1-1; possible D gene TRBD1, 6 bases. CDR3 length: 11 amino acids. Germline lookup yields CDR1 MNHEY and CDR2 SMNVEV (reference sequence). V was clipped by 6 bases and J by 8 bases, with 10 bases between them. In DNA, the CDR3 is TGTGCCAGCAGGATGACAGGAGAAGCTTTCTTT. Protein: CASRMTGEAFF.